These 22 T cell receptor beta chains share one sample of origin, sequenced in a study of blood T cell repertoires in COVID-19. The repertoire was sequenced with immunoSEQ multiplex PCR; TCRdb's copy has only in-frame clones and lacks some. The sample has 150,000 to 200,000 clones; around 86% are singletons. Sequencing used peripheral blood. The origin of the receptors is a woman older than 75 in a cohort sampled during active or convalescent COVID-19.

The CDR3 region is CASSPSWTGGQETQYF. In nucleotides, the CDR3 is TGCGCCAGCAGCCCCTCTTGGACAGGGGGCCAAGAGACCCAGTACTTC. The chain joins TRBV4-1 to TRBJ2-5; TRBD1 matches 10 bases. V shed 4 bases and J 1 base; nucleotides not matched to a gene: 6. Looked up from germline, CDR1 is MGHRA and CDR2 is YSYEKL. The CDR3 is 16 amino acids.

As concerns this clone: An end of the junction differs from the germline gene, which may be a read error. J is TRBJ2-1 and V is TRBV19, with D tentatively TRBD2 (6 bases). Germline V lookup: CDR1 LNHDA, CDR2 SQIVND (reference sequence). The CDR3 loop spans 14 amino acids. The CDR3 sequence: CATSRRGGYGEQFF. CDR3 nucleotides: TGTGCCACTAGTAGGAGGGGTGGTTATGGTGAGCAGTTCTTC.

The J gene is TRBJ2-2, the V gene TRBV3-1 (or the pseudogene TRBV3-2); no firm D call. The V and J ends lost 1 base and 5 bases respectively, with 8 bases between them. CDR1 is LGHDT and CDR2 is YNNKEL in the germline V gene (reference sequence). The CDR3 runs to 14 residues. The DNA of the CDR3 is TGTGCCAGCAGCCAAGGGAGTAGTACCGGGGAGCTGTTTTTT. Protein product: CASSQGSSTGELFF.

This clone was detected only once. The same CDR3 can be traced to other DNA sequences in this sample. CDR3 sequence reads: CASSLGGISNQPQHF. CDR3 coding DNA: TGTGCCAGCAGCCTGGGGGGGATTTCCAATCAGCCCCAGCATTTT. The V call is TRBV11-2, the J call TRBJ1-5; D perhaps matches TRBD1 (5 bases). The length of the CDR3 is 15 residues. V shed 5 bases and J shed 3 bases, with 14 bases lying between them. Germline loops: CDR1 SGHAT, CDR2 FQNNGV.

This rearrangement joins TRBV5-4 to TRBJ2-3; TRBD2 aligns across 11 bases. Germline-derived CDR1 and CDR2 are SGHNT and YYREEE (reference sequence). V was clipped by 0 bases and J by 9 bases; unmatched bases: 3. CDR3 size: 14 residues. The CDR3 loop is CASSLASGGNTQYF. The CDR3 nucleotides are TGTGCCAGCAGCTTGGCTAGCGGGGGGAACACGCAGTATTTT.

The rearrangement uses TRBV7-9 and TRBJ1-4; 9 nucleotides match TRBD1. CDR3 size: 17 residues. The J segment lost 5 bases and the V segment lost 5 bases, leaving 12 bases of the junction unmatched. The germline gives CDR1 SEHNR, CDR2 FQNEAQ (reference sequence). The CDR3 loop reads CASSPFVLDRGNEKLFF. The CDR3 DNA follows: TGTGCCAGCAGCCCCTTCGTACTGGACAGGGGAAATGAAAAACTGTTTTTT.

CDR3 protein: CASSDLLRETNYGYTF. The CDR3, as DNA: TGCGCCAGCAGTGATCTCCTACGGGAAACGAACTATGGCTACACCTTC. The V call is TRBV10-2, the J call TRBJ1-2; D is undetermined. Germline loops: CDR1 WSHSY, CDR2 SAAADI. The CDR3 length is 16 residues. Trimming left V 3 bases short and J 2 bases short, with 16 bases between.

The chain combines TRBV7-2 with TRBJ1-2; tentative D call: TRBD1 (5 bases). The CDR3 totals 13 residues. Germline values: CDR1 SGHTA, CDR2 FQGNSA. Trimming cost V 1 base and J 4 bases, with 7 bases left between them. Here the CDR3 DNA reads TGTGCCAGCAGCTTAGACAGGTCCTATGGCTACACCTTC. Its translation: CASSLDRSYGYTF. Based on the CDR3 plus reference TRBV7-2 and TRBJ1-2, the full variable domain is GAGVSQSPSNKVTEKGKDVELRCDPISGHTALYWYRQSLGQGLEFLIYFQGNSAPDKSGLPSDRFSAERTGGSVSTLTIQRTQQEDSAVYLCASSLDRSYGYTFGSGTRLTVV.

This clone was detected only once. The chain has TRBV21-1 and TRBJ1-5; TRBD1 is the table's D call and was not checked against the DNA. TRBV21-1 is termed a pseudogene. The CDR3 totals 17 residues. The CDR3 DNA reads as TGTGCCAGCAGCAAAACCCCCAACAGGGATTGGGATCAGCCCCAGCATTTT. It yields the protein CASSKTPNRDWDQPQHF.

The CDR3 sequence: CASSGTSPYEQYV. DNA for the CDR3: TGTGCCAGCAGTGGGACTAGCCCCTACGAGCAGTACGTC. The chain links TRBV28 to TRBJ2-7; 9 positions agree with TRBD2. Per the germline V gene, CDR1 is MDHEN and CDR2 is SYDVKM. Trimming cost V 5 bases and J 2 bases; bases outside gene matches: 1. The CDR3 is 13 residues long.

The genes are TRBV5-1 and TRBJ2-3, with D possibly TRBD1 on 6 matching bases. The ends were cut back, 0 bases at V and 3 bases at J, with 17 bases in the middle. The V gene's germline CDR1 is SGHRS and CDR2 YFSETQ. This CDR3 is 17 amino acids long. The CDR3 protein is CASSLGYPAQGTDTQYF. The CDR3 DNA sequence: TGCGCCAGCAGCTTGGGGTATCCAGCCCAGGGGACAGATACGCAGTATTTT.

Concerning this clone: The sample holds other DNA sequences that translate to the same CDR3. The chain is built from TRBV5-1 and TRBJ1-1; D not resolved. The CDR3 runs 13 residues. CDR1 is SGHRS, CDR2 YFSETQ, per germline. V lost 0 bases and J 5 bases, leaving 8 bases between the germline ends. The CDR3 DNA reads as TGCGCCAGCAGCTTGGCCGGGGTAACTGAAGCTTTCTTT. Translated: CASSLAGVTEAFF.

The J gene is TRBJ1-6, the V gene TRBV25-1; unclear D gene. The length of the CDR3 is 15 residues. The V gene's germline CDR1 is MGHDK and CDR2 SYGVNS. Trimming pared 1 base from V and 8 bases from J, leaving 12 bases between. This chain's CDR3 is CASSELAQFDSPLHF. In DNA, the CDR3 is TGTGCCAGCAGTGAATTAGCGCAGTTTGATTCACCCCTCCACTTT.

This chain uses TRBV5-5 with TRBJ2-7, with TRBD1 matching over 9 bases. CDR1 and CDR2 (germline): SGHKS, YYEKEE (reference sequence). The CDR3 contains 15 residues. J lost 5 bases, V lost 4 bases, and 10 bases had no gene match. CDR3 loop: CASSRGGTGFDEQYF. The CDR3 region has the DNA TGTGCCAGCAGCAGAGGTGGGACAGGGTTCGACGAGCAGTACTTC. The whole variable domain, remainder taken from reference TRBV5-5 and TRBJ2-7, is DAGVTQSPTHLIKTRGQQVTLRCSPISGHKSVSWYQQVLGQGPQFIFQYYEKEERGRGNFPDRFSARQFPNYSSELNVNALLLGDSALYLCASSRGGTGFDEQYFGPGTRLTVT.

The chain employs TRBV7-2 and TRBJ2-3; unclear D gene. This CDR3 spans 15 amino acids. Per germline, CDR1 SGHTA and CDR2 FQGNSA. Trimming cost V 5 bases and J 6 bases, with 18 bases left between them. The CDR3 region has the DNA TGTGCCAGCAGCCCCCTGCGCTTGCGTGATGATACGCAGTATTTT. It translates to CASSPLRLRDDTQYF.

This clone was observed a single time. This sequence joins TRBV7-2 and TRBJ2-3; D is unclear. Germline lookup yields CDR1 SGHTA and CDR2 FQGNSA. The V and J ends lost 1 base and 1 base respectively, with 6 bases between them. This CDR3 is built from 14 residues. CDR3 region: CASSLGYRTDTQYF. CDR3 nucleotide sequence: TGTGCCAGCAGCTTAGGTTATCGCACAGATACGCAGTATTTT.

The chain combines TRBV4-1 with TRBJ2-7; a possible D gene is TRBD1 (6 bases). Trimming pared 5 bases from V and 3 bases from J, leaving 11 bases between. The CDR3 extends over 13 amino acids. The germline gives CDR1 MGHRA, CDR2 YSYEKL. CDR3 nucleotides: TGCGCCAGCAGCGTCAGGGGCGGCTACGAGCAGTACTTC. As protein: CASSVRGGYEQYF.

The CDR3 DNA is TGCAGCGTTGACAGGGCTTCGGCTGAAGCTTTCTTT. This sequence encodes CSVDRASAEAFF. The V call is TRBV29-1, the J call TRBJ1-1, with TRBD1 as a possible D gene (5 bases). CDR1 SQVTM and CDR2 ANQGSEA come from the germline V gene. The CDR3 has 12 amino acids. V was trimmed by 3 bases and J by 6 bases, leaving 11 bases between them.

Only one count was recorded for this clone. The rearrangement uses TRBV19 and TRBJ1-5; unclear D gene. Trimming took off 4 bases at V and 0 bases at J, with 10 bases between the two ends. The length of the CDR3 is 15 residues. Germline CDR1 reads LNHDA; CDR2 reads SQIVND (reference sequence). The DNA for the CDR3 is TGTGCCAGTAGTAGGGGAGGTGTTAGCAATCAGCCCCAGCATTTT. As protein: CASSRGGVSNQPQHF.

The rearrangement joins TRBV5-8 to TRBJ1-5; D is ambiguous. Germline CDR1 is SGHTS and CDR2 is YDEGEE. Trimming left V 0 bases short and J 8 bases short, with 9 bases between. This CDR3 spans 13 amino acids. CDR3 DNA sequence: TGTGCCAGCAGCTTGGCCTGGCGGGAGCCCCAGCATTTT. Translated: CASSLAWREPQHF. Full variable domain (missing parts from reference TRBV5-8 and TRBJ1-5): EAGVTQSPTHLIKTRGQQATLRCSPISGHTSVYWYQQALGLGLQFLLWYDEGEERNRGNFPPRFSGRQFPNYSSELNVNALELEDSALYLCASSLAWREPQHFGDGTRLSIL.

The chain combines TRBV7-9 with TRBJ2-3; no reliable D call. V lost 5 bases and J lost 0, with 15 bases in between. This CDR3 comprises 16 residues. Germline V gene lookup returns CDR1 SEHNR and CDR2 FQNEAQ (reference sequence). CDR3 coding DNA: TGTGCCAGCAGCCCCCCCGAGGCGGCTAGCACAGATACGCAGTATTTT. It translates to CASSPPEAASTDTQYF.

The CDR3 DNA is TGTGCCAGCAGCCAACCCAGACTAGCGGGAGCCTACAATGAGCAGTTCTTC. This gives the protein CASSQPRLAGAYNEQFF. The rearrangement joins TRBV3-1 (or the pseudogene TRBV3-2) to TRBJ2-1, with 12 bases aligning to TRBD2. This CDR3 comprises 17 residues. CDR1 and CDR2 from the germline V gene are LGHDT and YNNKEL (reference sequence). J was trimmed by 2 bases and V by 2 bases; bases with no gene match: 4.